The clone carrying this T cell receptor (beta chain) was recorded only once. The CDR3 spans 17 residues. This record comes from a study of blood T cell repertoires in COVID-19. Study-wide background: The samples span acute and convalescent COVID-19 from the United States, Italy and Spain. T cells, B-cell-depleted T cells, or PBMCs supplied cDNA or gDNA.

As originally analysed: Amplification from reference gene primers served as the basis for estimated nucleated cell counts. Sequencing used immunoSEQ multiplex PCR; TCRdb keeps in-frame clones, though not all of them. The DNA gave D and trimming, while V, J and clone size come from that table. The profile shows 90,000 to 130,000 clones, approximately 85% of them singletons. The source of this sequence is a man aged 40-55 years with acute or convalescent COVID-19. The chain links TRBV1 to TRBJ1-3. TRBV1 is deemed a pseudogene. Input material: peripheral blood. The chain's CDR3 is CTSSRTGGRGSGNTIYF. CDR3 in DNA: TGCACCAGCAGCCGAACGGGGGGCAGGGGCTCTGGAAACACCATATATTTT.